These 4 T cell receptor beta chains originate from one sample sequenced in a study of blood T cell repertoires in COVID-19. The repertoire was sequenced with immunoSEQ multiplex PCR; TCRdb's copy has only in-frame clones and lacks some. Found here are some 63,000 clones, roughly 85% of them singletons; the top ten hold more than 30%. The material sequenced was peripheral blood. The receptors originated from a human donor in a cohort sampled during active COVID-19.

The genes are TRBV5-5 and TRBJ2-5; 8 positions agree with TRBD1. CDR3 length: 14 residues. Losses at the gene ends were 1 base for V and 2 bases for J; bases not matched to a gene: 1. CDR1 SGHKS and CDR2 YYEKEE come from the germline V gene (reference sequence). The CDR3 reads CASSLHRGQETQYF. The CDR3 region has the DNA TGTGCCAGCAGCTTGCACAGGGGGCAAGAGACCCAGTACTTC.

The chain recombines TRBV28 with TRBJ2-7, with TRBD2 as a possible D gene (5 bases). V lost 2 bases to trimming and J lost 0 bases, with 8 bases between them. This CDR3 is built from 14 residues. The germline V gene encodes CDR1 MDHEN and CDR2 SYDVKM. The CDR3 nucleotides are TGTGCCAGCAGTTTACGAGCGGACTCCTACGAGCAGTACTTC. It is translated as CASSLRADSYEQYF.

The CDR3 coding sequence is TGTGCCAGCAGCATCAGGGGGCGGGAGACCCAGTACTTC. It translates to CASSIRGRETQYF. This chain links TRBV6-2 or TRBV6-3 with TRBJ2-5, with TRBD1 identical over 8 bases. V lost 6 bases to trimming and J lost 5 bases; unmatched junction nucleotides: 5. Germline lookup yields CDR1 MNHEY and CDR2 SVGEGT. This CDR3 comprises 13 residues.

The V and J genes are TRBV27 and TRBJ2-1, with 7 nucleotides matching TRBD1. The CDR3 runs 14 residues. Per the germline V gene, CDR1 is MNHEY and CDR2 is SMNVEV (reference sequence). The trim removed 6 bases at V and 5 bases at J, leaving 7 bases unmatched. This CDR3 is CASSGWDRNNEQFF. The DNA of the CDR3 is TGTGCCAGCAGCGGGTGGGACAGAAACAATGAGCAGTTCTTC.